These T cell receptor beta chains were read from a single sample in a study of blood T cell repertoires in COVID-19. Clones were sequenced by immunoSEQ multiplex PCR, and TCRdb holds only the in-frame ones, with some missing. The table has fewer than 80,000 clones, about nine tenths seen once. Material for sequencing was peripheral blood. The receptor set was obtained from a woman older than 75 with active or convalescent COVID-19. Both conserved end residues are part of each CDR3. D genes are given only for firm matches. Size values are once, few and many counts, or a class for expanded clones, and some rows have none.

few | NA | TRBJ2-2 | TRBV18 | TGTGCCAGCTCCGGGACACTGAACACCGGGGAGCTGTTTTTT | CASSGTLNTGELFF
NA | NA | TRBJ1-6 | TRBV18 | TGTGCCAGCTCACAGATTTCGGACAACCGGAATTCACCCCTCCACTTT | CASSQISDNRNSPLHF
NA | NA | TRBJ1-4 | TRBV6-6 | TGTGCCAGCAGTTACGTTTTAGGAGGGTTTAGGGAAAAACTGTTTTTT | CASSYVLGGFREKLFF
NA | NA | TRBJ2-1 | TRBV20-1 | TGCAGTGCTGTCCAGCGGGATGAGCAGTTCTTC | CSAVQRDEQFF
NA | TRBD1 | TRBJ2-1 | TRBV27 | TGTGCCAGCAGTTTATCGGGGACAGCATACAATGAGCAGTTCTTC | CASSLSGTAYNEQFF
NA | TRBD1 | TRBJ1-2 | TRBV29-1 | TGCAGCGTCGGGACAGGTTATAACTATGGCTACACCTTC | CSVGTGYNYGYTF
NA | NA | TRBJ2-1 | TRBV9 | TGTGCCAGCAGCGTAGTGACCGGGGGTGAGCAGTTCTTC | CASSVVTGGEQFF
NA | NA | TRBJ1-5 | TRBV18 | TGTGCCAGCTCGCCACGGATCGGGGGTCAGCCCCAGCATTTT | CASSPRIGGQPQHF
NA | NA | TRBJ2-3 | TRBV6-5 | TGTGCCAGCAGTTACGGGGGGACTGTAGGCGCAGATACGCAGTATTTT | CASSYGGTVGADTQYF
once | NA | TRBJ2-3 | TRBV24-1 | TGTGCCACCAGTGATTTGCAATTTGGGGGGAGGGATACGCAGTATTTT | CATSDLQFGGRDTQYF
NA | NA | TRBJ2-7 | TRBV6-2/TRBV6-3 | TGTGCCAGCAGTTATAGGGGTGGTGACGAGCAGTACTTC | CASSYRGGDEQYF
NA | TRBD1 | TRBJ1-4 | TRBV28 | TGTGCCAGCAGTCCCGTACAGGGGGCGCGCGAAAAACTGTTTTTT | CASSPVQGAREKLFF
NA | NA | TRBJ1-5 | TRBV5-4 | TGTGCCAGCAGCTTGGATACAGGGCCTAATCAGCCCCAGCATTTT | CASSLDTGPNQPQHF
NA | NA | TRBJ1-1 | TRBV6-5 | TGTGCCAGCAGTTGGGGACGGGGGACTGAAGCTTTCTTT | CASSWGRGTEAFF
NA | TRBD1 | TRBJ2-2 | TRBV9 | TGTGCCAGCAGCGTACTGGGACAGGGGTTAGAATGGGACACCGGGGAGCTGTTTTTT | CASSVLGQGLEWDTGELFF
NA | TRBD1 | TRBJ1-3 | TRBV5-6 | TGTGCCAGCAGCTTGGTCTCGACCGGGACAGCTGGAAACACCATATATTTT | CASSLVSTGTAGNTIYF
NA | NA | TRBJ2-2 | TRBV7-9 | TGTGCCAGCCTGAGTCGGAGTACCGGGGAGCTGTTTTTT | CASLSRSTGELFF
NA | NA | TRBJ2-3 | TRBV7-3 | TGTGCCAGCAGCTTAGCGGGGAGCGGGCCTGCGGATACGCAGTATTTT | CASSLAGSGPADTQYF
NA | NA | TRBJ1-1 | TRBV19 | TGTGCCAGTAAACGACACGGCATGAACACTGAAGCTTTCTTT | CASKRHGMNTEAFF
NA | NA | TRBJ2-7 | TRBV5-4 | TGTGCCAGCAGCTTGGCCGGGTTGGGGCTGGTCGGTGAGCAGTACTTC | CASSLAGLGLVGEQYF
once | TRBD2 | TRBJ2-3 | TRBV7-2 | TGTGCCAGCAGCCTCCAAGCGGGGGGGAAGACAGATACGCAGTATTTT | CASSLQAGGKTDTQYF
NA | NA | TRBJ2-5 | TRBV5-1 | TGCGCCAGCTACAAGGGAGATTTGGGAGAGACCCAGTACTTC | CASYKGDLGETQYF
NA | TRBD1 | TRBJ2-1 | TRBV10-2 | TGCGCCAGCAGTGAGGACAGGGGGCCCAACAATGAGCAGTTCTTC | CASSEDRGPNNEQFF
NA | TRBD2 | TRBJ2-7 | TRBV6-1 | TGTGCCAGCAGTGAAGTGGGGACTAGCGGGGTATACGAGCAGTACTTC | CASSEVGTSGVYEQYF
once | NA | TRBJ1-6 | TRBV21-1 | TGTGCCAGCAGCAAAGGGGGAGGCTCCTATAATTCACCCCTCCACTTT | CASSKGGGSYNSPLHF
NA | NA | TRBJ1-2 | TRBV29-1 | TGCAGCGTTGAGGACGGTGGGGGCGGCTACACCTTC | CSVEDGGGGYTF
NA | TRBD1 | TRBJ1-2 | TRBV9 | TGTGCCAGCAGCGCCCGCGGACAGGGGGTTGGAGGCTACACCTTC | CASSARGQGVGGYTF